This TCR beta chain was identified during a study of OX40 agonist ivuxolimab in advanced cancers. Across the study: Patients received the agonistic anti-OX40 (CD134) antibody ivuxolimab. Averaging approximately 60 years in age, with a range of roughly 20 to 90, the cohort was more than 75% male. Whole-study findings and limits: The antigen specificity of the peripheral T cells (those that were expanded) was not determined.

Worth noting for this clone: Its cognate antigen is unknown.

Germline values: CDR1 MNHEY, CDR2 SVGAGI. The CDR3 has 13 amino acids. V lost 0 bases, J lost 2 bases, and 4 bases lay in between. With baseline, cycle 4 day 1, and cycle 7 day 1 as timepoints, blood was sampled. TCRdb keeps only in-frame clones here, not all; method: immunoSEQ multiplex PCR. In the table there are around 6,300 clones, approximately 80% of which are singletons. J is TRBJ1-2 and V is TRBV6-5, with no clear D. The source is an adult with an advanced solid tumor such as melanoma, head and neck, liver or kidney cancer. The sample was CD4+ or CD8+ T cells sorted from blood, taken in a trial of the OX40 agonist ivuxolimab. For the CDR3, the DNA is TGTGCCAGCAGTTACTCGGGGAACTATGGCTACACCTTC. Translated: CASSYSGNYGYTF.